A single sample is the source of the 29 T cell receptor beta chains below, sequenced in a study of cytomegalovirus exposure and HLA in healthy donors (dated by TCRdb to the late 2010s). The receptor library was made with the immunoSEQ multiplex PCR assay. TCRdb's version of the immuneACCESS table is confined to in-frame rearrangements and falls short of the full clone set. An unresolved V gene accounts for under half of the shortfall where checked; the remainder is of unknown origin. The sample table lists roughly 62,000 clones, roughly 94% of them with a count of one. The top ten constitute under 3% of the sample. Sequences were obtained from PBMCs. The receptors here all came from a man aged 18 to 35 in good health and CMV-seronegative.

The J gene is TRBJ2-2, the V gene TRBV2; perhaps TRBD1 as D (5 bases). This CDR3 comprises 14 residues. V lost 6 bases and J lost 1, with 9 bases in between. The germline V gene encodes CDR1 SNHLY and CDR2 FYNNEI. The CDR3 protein is CASRETENTGELFF. CDR3 in DNA: TGTGCCAGCAGGGAGACAGAGAACACCGGGGAGCTGTTTTTT.

J is TRBJ2-1 and V is TRBV4-1, with TRBD2 as a possible D gene (6 bases). V gave up 2 bases and J gave up 7 bases, with 9 bases separating them. The CDR3 extends over 13 amino acids. CDR1 is MGHRA, CDR2 YSYEKL, per germline. CDR3 sequence (DNA): TGCGCCAGCAGCCAATTAGGAGGGAATGAGCAGTTCTTC. Protein: CASSQLGGNEQFF.

V and J are TRBV27 and TRBJ2-1; no clear D. Trimming left V 2 bases short and J 1 base short, with 12 bases between. Germline V gene sequence: CDR1 MNHEY, CDR2 SMNVEV (reference sequence). The CDR3 runs to 16 residues. CDR3 DNA sequence: TGTGCCAGCAGTTTAGGCGGTCTAGGATCCTACAATGAGCAGTTCTTC. Its translation: CASSLGGLGSYNEQFF.

The gene calls are TRBV6-6 and TRBJ1-5; 7 bases agree with TRBD1. In germline, CDR1 is MNHNY, CDR2 SVGAGI (reference sequence). This CDR3 region has 16 residues. After removal of 6 bases from V and 0 bases from J, the junction contained 8 bases not matched to a gene. For the CDR3, the DNA is TGTGCCAGCAGCATCGGGACAGCAGATAGCAATCAGCCCCAGCATTTT. Amino acids: CASSIGTADSNQPQHF.

This clone was seen just once. Other DNA sequences in the sample encode the same CDR3. This sequence joins TRBV28 and TRBJ1-1, with D possibly matching TRBD1 (5 bases). The CDR3 has 15 residues. V was shortened by 6 bases and J by 1 base, with 15 bases between the two germline ends. Per the germline V gene, CDR1 is MDHEN and CDR2 is SYDVKM. The CDR3 nucleotides read TGTGCCAGCAGCTTGGGCGGGACGGCGAACACTGAAGCTTTCTTT. Translated: CASSLGGTANTEAFF.

The chain joins TRBV11-2 to TRBJ2-7; the D gene is possibly TRBD2 (5 bases). V was trimmed by 0 bases and J by 4 bases, leaving 13 bases between them. Germline values: CDR1 SGHAT, CDR2 FQNNGV. CDR3 length: 15 amino acids. In nucleotides, the CDR3 is TGTGCCAGCAGCTTAGAATTCGGGGAATCTTACGAGCAGTACTTC. This translates into CASSLEFGESYEQYF.

The CDR3 nucleotides are TGTGCCAGCAGCCCCCCGGCTAGCGGGAATTACGAGCAGTACTTC. Amino acid sequence: CASSPPASGNYEQYF. The chain couples TRBV5-6 to TRBJ2-7, with 9 bases lining up with TRBD2. Germline CDR1 reads SGHDT; CDR2 reads YYEEEE. This CDR3 is built from 15 residues. J gave up 4 bases and V 4 bases, and 9 bases lay outside the gene matches.

This chain joins TRBV7-2 and TRBJ1-1, with 7 positions matching TRBD1. CDR1 is SGHTA, CDR2 FQGNSA, per germline. The trim removed 4 bases at V and 1 base at J, leaving 3 bases unmatched. This CDR3 is built from 14 residues. In DNA form, the CDR3 reads TGTGCCAGCAGCTACGGACAGGCGAACACTGAAGCTTTCTTT. Translated: CASSYGQANTEAFF.

The chain uses TRBV7-2 and TRBJ2-7; 10 bases are a match to TRBD1. The CDR3 covers 14 residues. CDR1 and CDR2 (germline): SGHTA, FQGNSA. Trimming removed 4 bases from V and 5 bases from J; junction bases left unmatched: 5. CDR3 nucleotide sequence: TGTGCCAGCAGCTACCCGGGACAGGGGAACGAGCAGTACTTC. As protein: CASSYPGQGNEQYF.

CDR3 protein: CASTLGRTEAFF. The CDR3 region has the DNA TGTGCCAGCACTCTAGGAAGGACTGAAGCTTTCTTT. V is TRBV2 and J is TRBJ1-1, with D unclear. Germline values: CDR1 SNHLY, CDR2 FYNNEI. The CDR3 contains 12 residues. The ends were cut back, 7 bases at V and 5 bases at J, with 11 bases in the middle.

This chain links TRBV18 with TRBJ1-1; D not certain. Germline V gene sequence: CDR1 KGHSH, CDR2 LQKENI. The CDR3 extends over 15 amino acids. The V and J ends lost 3 bases and 0 bases respectively, with 11 bases between them. The CDR3 DNA reads TGTGCCAGCTCACCTAAGGAGGGTTTGAACACTGAAGCTTTCTTT. Protein product: CASSPKEGLNTEAFF.

In its sample, this clone was seen once. The J gene is TRBJ2-7, the V gene TRBV5-4, with 10 bases aligning to TRBD2. The CDR3 is 16 amino acids. Trimming cost V 4 bases and J 0 bases; bases outside gene matches: 7. Germline loops: CDR1 SGHNT, CDR2 YYREEE (reference sequence). The CDR3 spells CASSPLGTSVSYEQYF. The CDR3 DNA sequence: TGTGCCAGCAGCCCACTCGGGACTAGCGTCTCCTACGAGCAGTACTTC.

The genes are TRBV27 and TRBJ1-1; a possible D gene is TRBD1 (6 bases). The CDR3 covers 15 residues. Germline V gives CDR1 MNHEY, CDR2 SMNVEV (reference sequence). V was trimmed by 6 bases and J by 0 bases, leaving 14 bases between them. CDR3 sequence: CASRIFGGLNTEAFF. The CDR3 DNA sequence: TGTGCCAGCAGGATATTTGGGGGCTTGAACACTGAAGCTTTCTTT.

This clone was seen a few times. This sequence joins TRBV29-1 and TRBJ2-7; 8 bases map to TRBD2. Germline V lookup: CDR1 SQVTM, CDR2 ANQGSEA. Trimming removed 4 bases from V and 6 bases from J; junction bases left unmatched: 11. This CDR3 is built from 14 residues. The CDR3 is CSVGPFAGGPEQYF. The CDR3 coding sequence is TGCAGCGTTGGACCATTTGCGGGAGGACCCGAGCAGTACTTC.

The chain employs TRBV7-2 and TRBJ2-3; 9 bases match TRBD1. Looked up from germline, CDR1 is SGHTA and CDR2 is FQGNSA. This CDR3 has 13 residues. V dropped 8 bases and J dropped 6; count of bases not matched to a gene: 6. The CDR3 coding sequence is TGTGCCAGCGGGCGGGACAGGGCGGATACGCAGTATTTT. Its translation is CASGRDRADTQYF.

The J gene is TRBJ2-1, the V gene TRBV5-1; maybe TRBD2 (6 bases). Germline CDR1 is SGHRS and CDR2 is YFSETQ. V gave up 4 bases and J gave up 5 bases, with 16 bases separating them. The CDR3 has 15 residues. This CDR3 is CASSVLARRDNEQFF. CDR3 coding DNA: TGCGCCAGCAGCGTGCTAGCGCGAAGGGACAATGAGCAGTTCTTC. Drawing the rest from reference TRBV5-1 and TRBJ2-1, the complete variable domain is KAGVTQTPRYLIKTRGQQVTLSCSPISGHRSVSWYQQTPGQGLQFLFEYFSETQRNKGNFPGRFSGRQFSNSRSEMNVSTLELGDSALYLCASSVLARRDNEQFFGPGTRLTVL.

As DNA, the CDR3 is TGTGCCAGTAGTCGCCCAGGGGATCAGCCCCAGCATTTT. Its protein is CASSRPGDQPQHF. The gene calls are TRBV19 and TRBJ1-5; tentative D call: TRBD1 (6 bases). CDR1 and CDR2 (germline): LNHDA, SQIVND (reference sequence). Trimming cost V 5 bases and J 5 bases, with 10 bases left between them. The CDR3 is made up of 13 amino acids.

The chain links TRBV18 to TRBJ1-1, with TRBD1 as a possible D gene (5 bases). The CDR3 is 13 amino acids. Trimming removed 6 bases from V and 1 base from J, with 9 bases in between. Germline CDR1 KGHSH, CDR2 LQKENI. The CDR3: CASSIGQNTEAFF. The CDR3 region has the DNA TGTGCCAGCTCTATTGGACAGAACACTGAAGCTTTCTTT.

CDR3 DNA sequence: TGTGCCAGCAGTTTCAGCGCCGGGACAGGGGTATACGAGCAGTACTTC. The encoded protein is CASSFSAGTGVYEQYF. The chain combines TRBV28 with TRBJ2-7; TRBD1 matches at 10 bases. J lost 4 bases, V lost 3 bases, and 9 bases had no gene match. The CDR3 runs 16 residues. The germline V gene has CDR1 MDHEN and CDR2 SYDVKM.

The chain recombines TRBV4-3 with TRBJ1-4, with 7 bases fitting TRBD1. CDR3 length equals 17 residues. Germline values: CDR1 LGHNA, CDR2 YSLEER. Losses at the gene ends were 0 bases for V and 3 bases for J; bases not matched to a gene: 7. The CDR3, as DNA: TGCGCCAGCAGCCAAGATTTGCCCGGGACAGCTAATGAAAAACTGTTTTTT. Its protein product is CASSQDLPGTANEKLFF.

The CDR3 region is CSVEVRTGRNTIYF. In DNA form, the CDR3 reads TGCAGCGTTGAGGTTCGGACAGGGAGAAACACCATATATTTT. The V and J genes are TRBV29-1 and TRBJ1-3; 8 bases match TRBD1. The CDR3 has 14 residues. Trimming removed 3 bases from V and 5 bases from J; junction bases left unmatched: 6. The V gene's germline CDR1 is SQVTM and CDR2 ANQGSEA.

J is TRBJ1-4 and V is TRBV2, with D possibly TRBD1 on 5 matching bases. Trimming left V 0 bases short and J 7 bases short, with 12 bases between. The CDR3 is 15 residues long. Germline loops: CDR1 SNHLY, CDR2 FYNNEI. In DNA form, the CDR3 reads TGTGCCAGCAGTGAAGCAGCAGGGATCGCTGAAAAACTGTTTTTT. Translation: CASSEAAGIAEKLFF.

V gene TRBV11-2 combines with J gene TRBJ2-2; TRBD2 is a possible D gene (5 bases). The length of the CDR3 is 16 residues. The V gene lost 5 bases and the J gene lost 0 bases, with 13 bases spanning the gap. Germline lookup yields CDR1 SGHAT and CDR2 FQNNGV. This CDR3 reads CASSTTLASNTGELFF. Here the CDR3 DNA reads TGTGCCAGCAGCACGACCCTAGCATCGAACACCGGGGAGCTGTTTTTT.

The V call is TRBV7-2, the J call TRBJ2-1; D possibly corresponds to TRBD2 (5 bases). The CDR3 extends over 15 amino acids. Trimming left V 0 bases short and J 0 bases short, with 6 bases between. CDR1 and CDR2 (germline): SGHTA, FQGNSA. CDR3 loop: CASSLAGSSYNEQFF. CDR3 DNA sequence: TGTGCCAGCAGCTTAGCGGGGAGCTCCTACAATGAGCAGTTCTTC. Full variable domain (rest looked up from reference TRBV7-2 and TRBJ2-1): GAGVSQSPSNKVTEKGKDVELRCDPISGHTALYWYRQSLGQGLEFLIYFQGNSAPDKSGLPSDRFSAERTGGSVSTLTIQRTQQEDSAVYLCASSLAGSSYNEQFFGPGTRLTVL.

The chain recombines TRBV6-1 with TRBJ1-2; D is perhaps TRBD1 (5 bases). With 2 bases removed from V and 3 bases from J, the gap between germline ends came to 10 bases. CDR1 and CDR2 (germline): MNHNS, SASEGT. The CDR3 totals 14 residues. CDR3 coding DNA: TGTGCCAGCAGTGAATATGGGGCCTACTATGGCTACACCTTC. It is translated as CASSEYGAYYGYTF.

V and J are TRBV6-5 and TRBJ2-7; TRBD2 matches at 7 bases. The length of the CDR3 is 14 residues. Germline CDR1 reads MNHEY; CDR2 reads SVGAGI. V was pared by 0 bases and J by 5 bases, with 4 bases of the junction left unmatched. The CDR3 spells CASSYSRTSHEQYF. CDR3 nucleotide sequence: TGTGCCAGCAGTTACTCCAGGACTAGTCACGAGCAGTACTTC.

This chain uses TRBV5-5 with TRBJ2-2; D is undetermined. This CDR3 has 13 residues. CDR1 SGHKS and CDR2 YYEKEE come from the germline V gene (reference sequence). The V gene lost 4 bases and the J gene lost 3 bases, with 7 bases spanning the gap. CDR3 bases: TGTGCCAGCAGCCCGACTCACACCGGGGAGCTGTTTTTT. Encoded protein: CASSPTHTGELFF.

V and J are TRBV4-1 and TRBJ1-6; D unclear. Germline CDR1 and CDR2: MGHRA and YSYEKL. This CDR3 has 16 residues. V was cut by 2 bases and J by 8 bases, with 16 bases left in between. Here the CDR3 DNA reads TGCGCCAGCAGCCAAATGGAGGATTTAGGTGATTCACCCCTCCACTTT. Protein: CASSQMEDLGDSPLHF.

This rearrangement joins TRBV2 to TRBJ2-7; 10 positions agree with TRBD2. V shed 6 bases and J 3 bases; nucleotides not matched to a gene: 5. Germline values: CDR1 SNHLY, CDR2 FYNNEI. The length of the CDR3 is 14 residues. The chain's CDR3 is CASSLTSGNYEQYF. Here the CDR3 DNA reads TGTGCCAGCAGCCTTACTAGCGGGAACTACGAGCAGTACTTC.